This T cell receptor beta chain derives from a study of Tregs in tolerant kidney transplant recipients. Remarks on this clone: The antigen is not known.

V shed 0 bases and J shed 6 bases, with 12 bases lying between them. The CDR3 sequence is 14 residues long. The germline CDR1 and CDR2 sequences are LGHNA and YNFKEQ. Clones were sequenced by immunoSEQ multiplex PCR, and TCRdb holds only the in-frame ones, with some missing. The repertoire has 75,000 to 100,000 clones, just over 90% of them found once; the top ten carry about 4.9%. Findings of the study overall: Biological reproducibility was not directly addressed, but technical replication error appeared minimal. The small number of patients limits these findings pending further validation. Expanding Tregs on activated donor B cells appeared to best identify donor-specific TCRbeta clones.

Unstimulated Tregs (CD4+CD25+CD127-) and CD4+CD25- non-Tregs were sorted from PBMCs. The chain couples TRBV4-2 to TRBJ2-7; D may correspond to TRBD1 or TRBD2 (5 bases each). Sequencing input: CD8+ T cells from blood. The sequence was obtained from a human donor in good health. The CDR3 loop is CASSQEGLAGEQYF. Written as DNA, the CDR3 is TGTGCCAGCAGCCAAGAGGGGCTGGCGGGCGAGCAGTACTTC.